Below, 9 T cell receptor beta chains from the same sample are listed, as sequenced in a study of T cells in Graves' hyperthyroidism and ophthalmopathy. Regions amplified from RNA transcripts were the TCR beta CDR3 regions. The primer set for the first-round RT-PCR of the TCR CDR3 was HTBI. TCRdb redid the calling of the multiplex PCR reads with MiXCR, one entry per CDR3 protein. The data contain hundreds of thousands of distinct CDR3 sequences, 25% of them seen just once; the ten biggest clones take up around 67%. Sequencing used blood. These receptor sequences come from a man aged 45 to 65 with Graves' hyperthyroidism.

The chain has TRBV19 and TRBJ2-1; 12 bases agree with TRBD2. Germline V gene sequence: CDR1 LNHDA, CDR2 SQIVND (reference sequence). The CDR3 is 15 amino acids. V was clipped by 5 bases and J by 8 bases; unmatched bases: 7. CDR3 loop: CASSPTSGSIYEQFF. DNA for the CDR3: TGTGCCAGTAGTCCGACTAGCGGGAGTATCTATGAGCAGTTCTTC.

This clonotype was recorded many times. This rearrangement joins TRBV3-1 to TRBJ2-7; 8 nucleotides align to TRBD2. The germline V gene encodes CDR1 LGHDT and CDR2 YNNKEL (reference sequence). There are 15 residues in the CDR3. With V trimmed by 0 bases and J by 6 bases, 7 bases remained unmatched. This CDR3 reads CASSQDGTGGREQYF. The CDR3 nucleotides read TGTGCCAGCAGCCAAGATGGAACGGGAGGGCGCGAGCAGTACTTC.

In this sample, this clonotype turned up once. This chain links TRBV10-3 with TRBJ2-1; TRBD2 matches 12 bases. Germline V gene data show CDR1 as ENHRY and CDR2 as SYGVKD. The CDR3 spans 16 residues. Unmatched junction bases numbered 9, after V lost 3 bases and J lost 9 bases. The CDR3 nucleotides read TGTGCCATCAGTGATCGGACTAGCGGGAATGGGGGTGAGCAGTTCTTC. As protein: CAISDRTSGNGGEQFF.

In this sample, this clonotype turned up a few times. This chain joins TRBV20-1 and TRBJ2-7; 7 bases are shared with TRBD2. The length of the CDR3 is 15 residues. Germline CDR1 DFQATT, CDR2 SNEGSKA (reference sequence). V was clipped by 7 bases and J by 2 bases; unmatched bases: 14. The CDR3, as DNA: TGCAGTGTCCTGGTTTGGGACCGGGGGGCCTACGAGCAGTACTTC. It translates to CSVLVWDRGAYEQYF.

At least ten counts were recorded for this clonotype. The V and J genes are TRBV2 and TRBJ2-3, with TRBD2 matching 7 bases. CDR3 length: 15 residues. V lost 6 bases, J lost 0 bases, and 6 bases stayed unmatched. Germline values: CDR1 SNHLY, CDR2 FYNNEI. CDR3 nucleotide sequence: TGTGCCAGCAGGCGACTAGCTTCTAGCACAGATACGCAGTATTTT. Its translation is CASRRLASSTDTQYF.

This clonotype appeared many times. V usage is TRBV12-3 or TRBV12-4 and J usage is TRBJ2-7, with 11 bases aligning to TRBD2. The ends lost 4 bases at V and 2 bases at J; junction bases unmatched: 4. There are 15 residues in the CDR3. CDR3 protein: CASSSSGRPPYEQYF. As DNA, the CDR3 is TGTGCCAGCAGTTCTAGCGGGAGGCCGCCCTACGAGCAGTACTTC.

This clonotype has a count of ten or more. The chain combines TRBV7-2 with TRBJ2-3; D uncertain. The germline CDR1 and CDR2 sequences are SGHTA and FQGNSA. Between the trimmed V and J ends, which lost 3 bases and 4 bases, there was a span of 11 bases. The CDR3 is made up of 14 amino acids. The CDR3 DNA is TGTGCCAGCAGCTTCAGAGCCCGATCAGATACGCAGTATTTT. It translates to CASSFRARSDTQYF.

This clonotype appeared a few times. The chain combines TRBV19 with TRBJ2-7, with 10 bases that match TRBD2. J was trimmed by 2 bases and V by 3 bases; bases with no gene match: 10. The CDR3 is 17 amino acids. The germline V gene has CDR1 LNHDA and CDR2 SQIVND (reference sequence). As DNA, the CDR3 is TGTGCCAGTAGTATTAGCCCTAGCGGGAGAGGCACCTACGAGCAGTACTTC. Its protein is CASSISPSGRGTYEQYF. Complete variable domain (other parts from reference TRBV19 and TRBJ2-7): DGGITQSPKYLFRKEGQNVTLSCEQNLNHDAMYWYRQDPGQGLRLIYYSQIVNDFQKGDIAEGYSVSREKKESFPLTVTSAQKNPTAFYLCASSISPSGRGTYEQYFGPGTRLTVT.

For the CDR3, the DNA is TGTGCCAGCAGTCCCCTTACCCCAGTAAACGAGCAGTACTTC. The encoded protein is CASSPLTPVNEQYF. The chain carries TRBV27 and TRBJ2-7; no reliable D call. CDR3 size: 14 residues. V shed 5 bases and J shed 5 bases, with 16 bases lying between them. Per germline, CDR1 MNHEY and CDR2 SMNVEV (reference sequence).